The TCR beta chain described here comes from a study of control samples from healthy donors and cancer patients. Only one count was recorded for this clone. A junction end diverges from the germline sequence, so it may reflect a read error. Clones were read by immunoSEQ multiplex PCR, and TCRdb kept only the in-frame ones, dropping some. The sample includes roughly 140,000 clones, roughly 89% of them seen just once. Germline V CDR1 and CDR2: SGHNT, YENEEA. The CDR3 has 13 amino acids. This receptor was taken from a man aged 30-40 years in good health. The sequenced sample consisted of blood. The V gene is TRBV11-3, the J gene TRBJ2-5; possible D gene TRBD2, 5 bases. CDR3 sequence (DNA): TGTGCCAGCAGCTTAGGAGCGGCGGAGAGCCAGTACTTC. Protein product: CASSLGAAESQYF.